This TCR beta chain came from a study of vaccination effects on CD4 cells after COVID-19. Whole-study findings and limits: Late post-vaccination samples showed marked contraction of infection- and vaccine-induced clones. Healthy vaccinees showed cross-reactivity with common cold coronaviruses in only 1 of 255 vaccine-induced clones.

TCRdb's table, derived via immunoSEQ multiplex PCR, lists solely in-frame clones and lacks some. This table holds about 72,000 clones, approximately 80% found once. Cells that had been cultured for nine to eleven days were the source of isolated CD4+ T cells. This clone was picked up a small number of times. Its target is not known. The sequence was obtained from a human donor who received a COVID-19 vaccine. Material: CD4+ T cells from PBMCs cultured without peptide, obtained before COVID-19 vaccination.

The DNA for the CDR3 is TGTGCCACCAGTGGGAAGGGAACAGGGACTAACTATGGCTACACCTTC. Protein product: CATSGKGTGTNYGYTF. The chain couples TRBV24-1 to TRBJ1-2, with TRBD1 as a possible D gene (6 bases). Trimming shortened V by 5 bases and J by 0 bases, and 15 bases separated the two germline ends. Germline-derived CDR1 and CDR2 are KGHDR and SFDVKD. This CDR3 is built from 16 residues.